The 21 T cell receptor beta chains below were found in one sample sequenced in a study of cytomegalovirus exposure and HLA in healthy donors. The PCR made use of 60 Vbeta and 13 Jbeta primers. The assay was immunoSEQ multiplex PCR, and TCRdb's table has in-frame clones only and misses some. The data contain roughly 100,000 clones, approximately 70% of them seen just once; the ten biggest clones take up about 14%. The sample comprised PBMCs. The receptors shown here come from a woman in her forties or fifties in good health and CMV-seropositive.

The chain employs TRBV11-2 and TRBJ1-5; unclear D gene. From germline, CDR1 is SGHAT and CDR2 FQNNGV. The CDR3 spans 14 residues. V gave up 1 base and J gave up 4 bases, with 8 bases separating them. This CDR3 is CASSLAGENQPQHF. The CDR3 DNA reads TGTGCCAGCAGCTTAGCGGGAGAAAATCAGCCCCAGCATTTT. Filled out from reference TRBV11-2 and TRBJ1-5, the complete variable domain reads EAGVAQSPRYKIIEKRQSVAFWCNPISGHATLYWYQQILGQGPKLLIQFQNNGVVDDSQLPKDRFSAERLKGVDSTLKIQPAKLEDSAVYLCASSLAGENQPQHFGDGTRLSIL.

CDR3 bases: TGTGCCAGCAGCACGCCGCCGGGGGACCTCCGAGACAATGAGCAGTTCTTC. It specifies CASSTPPGDLRDNEQFF. V gene TRBV7-8 combines with J gene TRBJ2-1, with a possible D match to TRBD2 (6 bases). V lost 5 bases and J 5 bases, leaving 22 bases between the germline ends. CDR1 is SGHVS, CDR2 FQNEAQ, per germline. The CDR3 contains 17 residues.

The chain carries TRBV5-4 and TRBJ2-5; D is perhaps TRBD1 (6 bases). V lost 6 bases and J 1 base, leaving 13 bases between the germline ends. Germline assignment: CDR1 SGHNT and CDR2 YYREEE (reference sequence). The length of the CDR3 is 14 residues. CDR3 sequence reads: CASKDPRGQETQYF. The CDR3 DNA reads as TGTGCCAGCAAGGACCCCAGGGGCCAAGAGACCCAGTACTTC.

V gene TRBV6-5 combines with J gene TRBJ2-1; 11 bases map to TRBD2. J was trimmed by 7 bases and V by 10 bases; bases with no gene match: 12. This CDR3 region has 15 residues. Germline values: CDR1 MNHEY, CDR2 SVGAGI. The CDR3 sequence: CATLRGTSGVNEQFF. CDR3 DNA sequence: TGTGCCACCCTACGGGGGACTAGCGGTGTTAATGAGCAGTTCTTC.

V and J are TRBV19 and TRBJ2-1; the D gene is possibly TRBD1 (5 bases). The V and J ends lost 5 bases and 5 bases respectively, with 16 bases between them. The CDR3 spans 15 residues. Germline V lookup: CDR1 LNHDA, CDR2 SQIVND (reference sequence). CDR3 amino acids: CASSGVWGRHNEQFF. Written as DNA, the CDR3 is TGTGCCAGTAGTGGGGTTTGGGGCAGACACAATGAGCAGTTCTTC.

This clone came up a few times. CDR3 nucleotides: TGTGCCATCAAGACAGGGGGGAACACCGGGGAGCTGTTTTTT. Its protein is CAIKTGGNTGELFF. The chain uses TRBV28 and TRBJ2-2; 9 bases fit TRBD1. The germline CDR1 and CDR2 sequences are MDHEN and SYDVKM. CDR3 length: 14 amino acids. V shed 10 bases, J shed 1 base, and the junction held 4 bases outside the gene matches.

The chain carries TRBV10-3 and TRBJ1-1, with TRBD1 matching 7 bases. The V gene's germline CDR1 is ENHRY and CDR2 SYGVKD. V shed 8 bases and J 3 bases; nucleotides not matched to a gene: 12. This CDR3 spans 15 amino acids. Here the CDR3 reads CAIGSGGGRDTEAFF. The DNA of the CDR3 is TGTGCCATCGGCTCAGGGGGAGGTAGGGACACTGAAGCTTTCTTT.

V gene TRBV13 combines with J gene TRBJ1-4; possible D gene TRBD1, 6 bases. CDR1 PRHDT and CDR2 FYEKMQ come from the germline V gene (reference sequence). The CDR3 sequence is 14 residues long. Trimming stripped 6 bases from V and 8 bases from J, with 16 bases between. The CDR3 region has the DNA TGTGCCAGCAGTTGGGGGGGCGACAAGGAAAAACTGTTTTTT. It is translated as CASSWGGDKEKLFF.

This rearrangement joins TRBV5-1 to TRBJ1-2; maybe TRBD1 (5 bases). The germline gives CDR1 SGHRS, CDR2 YFSETQ. The V gene lost 4 bases and the J gene lost 10 bases, with 23 bases spanning the gap. The CDR3 is 15 residues long. CDR3 nucleotides: TGCGCCAGCAGCATAAGCAACACCGACTGGGACTCCTACACCTTC. Translation gives CASSISNTDWDSYTF. The full variable domain, completed using reference TRBV5-1 and TRBJ1-2, is KAGVTQTPRYLIKTRGQQVTLSCSPISGHRSVSWYQQTPGQGLQFLFEYFSETQRNKGNFPGRFSGRQFSNSRSEMNVSTLELGDSALYLCASSISNTDWDSYTFGSGTRLTVV.

This clone appeared a few times. The chain combines TRBV28 with TRBJ2-5, with D maybe TRBD1 (6 bases). The DNA end is a closer match to TRBJ2-7, so the J assignment may be wrong. Germline V gene lookup returns CDR1 MDHEN and CDR2 SYDVKM. CDR3 length equals 16 residues. The CDR3 here is CASSSPGTTSSYEQYF. DNA of the CDR3: TGTGCCAGCAGTTCCCCCGGGACAACCAGCTCCTACGAGCAGTACTTC.

The rearrangement joins TRBV6-6 to TRBJ1-1; D not certain. The germline V gene encodes CDR1 MNHNY and CDR2 SVGAGI (reference sequence). Deletions cut 7 bases from V and 5 bases from J, with 8 bases between. The length of the CDR3 is 11 residues. CDR3 in amino acids: CASTIGTEAFF. The DNA for the CDR3 is TGTGCCAGCACTATCGGGACTGAAGCTTTCTTT.

The chain is built from TRBV19 and TRBJ2-7; possibly TRBD1 for D (6 bases). V was cut by 5 bases and J by 2 bases, with 16 bases left in between. Per the germline V gene, CDR1 is LNHDA and CDR2 is SQIVND (reference sequence). The CDR3 sequence is 15 residues long. The DNA for the CDR3 is TGTGCCAGTAGTTCATCGACAGGCTTAGCCTACGAGCAGTACTTC. Its translation: CASSSSTGLAYEQYF.

This chain connects TRBV7-3 to TRBJ2-3; 7 bases map to TRBD2. The CDR3 has 14 residues. CDR1 and CDR2 from the germline V gene are SGHTA and FQGTGA. The V segment lost 5 bases and the J segment 2 bases; nucleotides outside the gene matches: 4. In nucleotides, the CDR3 is TGTGCCAGCAGCCCGGGACTATCCACAGATACGCAGTATTTT. Translated: CASSPGLSTDTQYF.

This clone appeared a few times. The chain couples TRBV28 to TRBJ1-2, with a possible D match to TRBD1 (6 bases). Germline CDR1 reads MDHEN; CDR2 reads SYDVKM. The ends were cut back, 4 bases at V and 3 bases at J, with 9 bases in the middle. The CDR3 sequence is 13 residues long. CDR3 bases: TGTGCCAGCAGTTCTCCAGGGGACTATGGCTACACCTTC. Its translation is CASSSPGDYGYTF.

The chain carries TRBV5-1 and TRBJ2-7, with D possibly TRBD1 on 5 matching bases. Germline V gene sequence: CDR1 SGHRS, CDR2 YFSETQ. The V and J ends lost 6 bases and 0 bases respectively, with 13 bases between them. This CDR3 region has 14 residues. CDR3 sequence reads: CASNLEGDSYEQYF. In nucleotides, the CDR3 is TGCGCCAGCAACCTGGAAGGGGACTCCTACGAGCAGTACTTC.

This clone showed up just a few times. This CDR3 is CASRREATNEKLFF. The CDR3 nucleotides are TGTGCCAGCAGGAGAGAGGCAACTAATGAAAAACTGTTTTTT. The chain has TRBV6-5 and TRBJ1-4; D call uncertain. The germline V and J ends were trimmed by 6 bases and 0 bases, with 8 bases remaining between them. The CDR3 consists of 14 residues. The germline V gene encodes CDR1 MNHEY and CDR2 SVGAGI.

This clone was seen a single time. The chain employs TRBV6-5 and TRBJ1-2; D is ambiguous. V shed 0 bases and J shed 7 bases, with 12 bases lying between them. This CDR3 has 14 amino acids. The germline CDR1 and CDR2 sequences are MNHEY and SVGAGI. The chain's CDR3 is CASSYSRGETGYTF. CDR3 bases: TGTGCCAGCAGTTACTCCCGCGGGGAGACTGGCTACACCTTC.

This clone was recorded once. A read error may produce the germline difference seen at one junction end. CDR3 residues: CSSSLVAAAGTQYF. The CDR3 nucleotides are TGTTCCAGCAGCTTAGTCGCGGCGGCGGGTACGCAGTATTTT. The V gene is TRBV7-9, the J gene TRBJ2-3, with D tentatively TRBD2 (5 bases). CDR3 length: 14 residues. Germline V gene data show CDR1 as SEHNR and CDR2 as FQNEAQ (reference sequence).

The chain couples TRBV7-2 to TRBJ2-1; 7 bases agree with TRBD1. Germline V lookup: CDR1 SGHTA, CDR2 FQGNSA. The CDR3 length is 18 residues. Germline trimming cut 5 bases from V and 1 base from J; bases unmatched to any gene: 14. The CDR3 sequence is CASSLQVSGRGSYNEQFF. CDR3 DNA sequence: TGTGCCAGCAGCCTCCAGGTTAGTGGCAGGGGGTCCTACAATGAGCAGTTCTTC.

CDR3 in amino acids: CAWSKTLPGQGANGYTF. DNA of the CDR3: TGTGCCTGGAGCAAAACCTTACCGGGACAGGGGGCGAATGGCTACACCTTC. The chain couples TRBV30 to TRBJ1-2; 12 nucleotides agree with TRBD1. V trimming: 3 bases; J trimming: 6 bases; junction bases outside the gene matches: 14. Germline V gene lookup returns CDR1 GTSNPN and CDR2 SVGIG (reference sequence). The CDR3 totals 17 residues.

V gene TRBV14 combines with J gene TRBJ1-2; D is perhaps TRBD1 (5 bases). This CDR3 comprises 14 residues. The germline V gene encodes CDR1 SGHDN and CDR2 FVKESK. The V end lost 0 bases, the J end lost 5 bases, and 10 bases lay between the germline ends. The CDR3 protein is CASSQEGRLYGYTF. The CDR3 DNA reads as TGTGCCAGCAGCCAAGAGGGGCGCCTTTATGGCTACACCTTC.